This TCR beta chain was profiled in a study of PD-L1 blockade in urothelial cancer. Turning to the study itself: When patients started atezolizumab in the mid-2010s, it was given at 1,200 mg intravenously every 3 weeks. Patients with male sex and bladder-origin urothelial cancer accounted for about 90% of the 29 enrolled. Patients had been given 0 to 3 earlier chemotherapy regimens.

Described time point: peripheral blood 6 weeks after treatment start. Trimming cost V 5 bases and J 6 bases; bases outside gene matches: 8. Germline loops: CDR1 MNHEY, CDR2 SMNVEV (reference sequence). The CDR3 runs 15 residues. Added to each PCR by spiking were synthetic TCR analog templates. Generated by immunoSEQ multiplex PCR, the TCRdb table keeps only in-frame clones and is missing some. The sample holds about 130,000 clones, roughly 83% seen once. J is TRBJ2-4 and V is TRBV27; 9 bases map to TRBD1. The receptor was derived from a man over 45 with urothelial cancer. This sample comprised PBMCs, obtained around atezolizumab (anti-PD-L1) treatment. The chain's CDR3 is CASSPTPTGGNIQYF. The CDR3 nucleotides are TGTGCCAGCAGTCCCACCCCGACAGGGGGAAACATTCAGTACTTC.